This T cell receptor beta chain was recovered during a study of blood T cell repertoires in COVID-19 (dated by TCRdb to 2018 to 2020). Concerning the study at large: Collaborator samples came from the United States, Italy and Spain and covered acute and convalescent phases of COVID-19. Where available, HLA class I and class II types were taken from metadata supplied by the sample provider and were not determined by assay-based typing. Deeply sampled blood TCRbeta repertoires from subjects exposed to, actively infected with, or recovered from COVID-19 were included in the dataset. The repertoires were made available in a free public database intended to serve as a resource for research on the immune response to SARS-CoV-2. Nearly every sample came with metadata listing a de-identified subject ID, COVID-19 status, age in years and sex. Samples came from the ongoing ImmuneRACE study (first 160 participants) plus 1,254 subjects from 6 global collaborators. The prospective study material was composed of cDNA or gDNA derived from T cells, B-cell-depleted T cells, or PBMCs.

As for this clone: There is no known antigen for this receptor. Base qualities are not recorded, but no much larger clone differs from it by a single base.

Trimming removed 4 bases from V and 5 bases from J, leaving 12 bases between the germline ends. CDR1 and CDR2 are read off the germline V gene as SGHRS and YFSETQ. There are 14 amino acids in the CDR3, from cysteine to phenylalanine inclusive. Only the CDR3 part of the read is kept: 42 bases, read in frame from the first base. The paper's findings and limits, for the study overall: Clinical and demographic metadata were provided uncurated, with the amount varying by source and participant.

TCRbeta CDR3 regions were amplified from genomic DNA using the immunoSEQ Assay, a bias-controlled multiplex PCR. Per the original workflow: The number of nucleated cells in each sample was estimated from the amplification of reference gene primers within the assay. To quantify the absolute abundance of each unique TCRbeta CDR3 rearrangement, sequence reads were collapsed and filtered. For each sample, productive Simpson clonality was calculated as the square root of Simpson's diversity index over productive rearrangements. TCRdb limited this immuneACCESS table to in-frame rearrangements with V and J called. A share of clones is missing; checked studies link under half to unresolved V genes, and the rest is unexplained. That table gives V, J and clone size, and the DNA gave D and trimming. The sample data list tens of thousands of clones, and roughly 71% of these were observed just once. The top ten constitute around 30% of the sample.

Whole blood was collected in K2EDTA tubes by collaborating institutions according to the institutions' own protocols. For TCRbeta analysis, collaborators shipped samples as frozen whole blood, isolated PBMCs, or DNA extracted from either of those sample types. The V gene is TRBV5-1 and the J gene is TRBJ1-4; confidence is insufficient to name the D gene. Sequenced input: peripheral blood. The sequence came from a human donor in a cohort sampled during active COVID-19. The nucleotide sequence is given as TGCGCCAGCAGCGAGCGGGAGGACAATGAAAAACTGTTTTTT. This translates into CASSEREDNEKLFF. Reference TRBV5-1 and TRBJ1-4 genes cover what lies past the CDR3, so the full variable domain is KAGVTQTPRYLIKTRGQQVTLSCSPISGHRSVSWYQQTPGQGLQFLFEYFSETQRNKGNFPGRFSGRQFSNSRSEMNVSTLELGDSALYLCASSEREDNEKLFFGSGTQLSVL.